These T cell receptor beta chains were read from a single sample in a study of T cell repertoires in cytomegalovirus infection. TCRdb reprocessed the reads with MiXCR, giving one entry per CDR3 protein. The data hold 150,000 to 200,000 distinct CDR3 sequences, with less than 9.5% observed a single time. Source material: PBMCs. The receptors come from a human donor in good health (CMV status not recorded). Some clones in this sample may be carry-over from other donors' samples. CDR3s include the opening cysteine and the closing phenylalanine or tryptophan. A D gene is named only where the DNA matches it firmly. Some rows have no size entry. The others give once, few or many, or a class for an expanded clone.

j_call | d_call | v_call | clone_size | cdr3_nt | cdr3_aa
TRBJ2-7 | NA | TRBV30 | few | TGTGCCTGGACAAAGAGCTCCTACGAGCAGTACTTC | CAWTKSSYEQYF
TRBJ2-1 | NA | TRBV29-1 | many | TGCAGCGTTGGGAGCTCGCCCGATTACAATGAGCAGTTCTTC | CSVGSSPDYNEQFF
TRBJ1-1 | NA | TRBV28 | many | TGTGCCAGCAGTTTACAGGGACAGAACACTGAAGCTTTCTTT | CASSLQGQNTEAFF
TRBJ2-1 | NA | TRBV20-1 | few | TGCAGTGCTAGAGGGTCCGACGGGAGTGAGGGAACCTACAATGAGCAGTTCTTC | CSARGSDGSEGTYNEQFF
TRBJ2-2 | TRBD2 | TRBV20-1 | few | TGCAGTGTCCCCGGGGGGTACACCGGGGAGCTGTTTTTT | CSVPGGYTGELFF
TRBJ1-5 | NA | TRBV10-3 | NA | TGTGCCATCAGTGATAGCAATCAGCCCCAGCATTTT | CAISDSNQPQHF
TRBJ2-4 | TRBD2 | TRBV6-1 | many | TGTGCCAGCAGTGAGGGAGGGGATCCAAACATTCAGTACTTC | CASSEGGDPNIQYF
TRBJ1-1 | NA | TRBV7-2 | many | TGTGCCAGCAGCTTGGCGGGGGCCCCGAGAACTGAAGCTTTCTTT | CASSLAGAPRTEAFF
TRBJ2-5 | NA | TRBV5-6 | NA | TGTGCCAGCAGCTGGGGGCAGGGCGAGACCCAGTACTTC | CASSWGQGETQYF
TRBJ2-7 | TRBD1 | TRBV29-1 | few | TGCAGCGTTGAAGATCGGGGGACAGGGAACAACGAGCAGTACTTC | CSVEDRGTGNNEQYF
TRBJ2-1 | NA | TRBV6-2/TRBV6-3 | many | TGTGCCAGCAGTTATGGACGTAGTGAGCAGTTCTTC | CASSYGRSEQFF
TRBJ2-5 | TRBD2 | TRBV20-1 | few | TGCAGTCCCCAGATACTAGCGGGGGGCCAAGAGACCCAGTACTTC | CSPQILAGGQETQYF
TRBJ2-1 | TRBD1 | TRBV5-5 | many | TGTGCCACGGGGACAGGGTTCGATGAGCAGTTCTTC | CATGTGFDEQFF
TRBJ2-2 | NA | TRBV7-8 | few | TGTGCCAGCAGCTTAGTGTCCCCGGGGACGAACACCGGGGAGCTGTTTTTT | CASSLVSPGTNTGELFF
TRBJ1-5 | NA | TRBV20-1 | few | TGCAGTGCTACCCTCCTCAGGACTAGCAGTCAGCCCCAGCATTTT | CSATLLRTSSQPQHF
TRBJ2-3 | NA | TRBV7-9 | many | TGTGCCAGCAGCTTAAAGTGGCGGGTCTGTTCGCGGAGGCTTTGGACAGATACGCAGTATTTT | CASSLKWRVCSRRLWTDTQYF
TRBJ2-5 | NA | TRBV28 | many | TGTGCCAGCAGTTCAGTAGGGGTGGGCGAGACCCAGTACTTC | CASSSVGVGETQYF
TRBJ1-6 | NA | TRBV14 | many | TGTGCCAGCAGCCAAGATTTAGCATTTTCACCCCTCCACTTT | CASSQDLAFSPLHF
TRBJ2-3 | TRBD1 | TRBV3-1 | NA | TGTGCCAGCAGCCAAGTTGACGGGACAGATACGCAGGATTTT | CASSQVDGTDTQDF
TRBJ2-5 | NA | TRBV29-1 | NA | TGCAGCGTTATCGGGCAGTACCAAGAGACCCAGTACTTC | CSVIGQYQETQYF
TRBJ2-3 | NA | TRBV29-1 | few | TGCAGCGTTGAGGGTCGTTTCGATACGCAGTATTTT | CSVEGRFDTQYF
TRBJ1-2 | TRBD1 | TRBV25-1 | NA | TGTGCCAGCAGCAAAACAGGGGTTAACTATGGCTACACCTTC | CASSKTGVNYGYTF
TRBJ1-1 | NA | TRBV7-2 | many | TGTGCCAGCACGAGAGGGGGGAACACTGAAGCTTTCTTT | CASTRGGNTEAFF
TRBJ2-7 | NA | TRBV4-2 | NA | TGTGCCAGCAGCCAAACCGCTTCCTACGAGCAGTACTTC | CASSQTASYEQYF
TRBJ1-5 | TRBD1 | TRBV15 | NA | TGTGCCACCAGCAGAGGAAGGGATCAGGGGGGGTCTCCTAATCAGCCCCAGCATTTT | CATSRGRDQGGSPNQPQHF
TRBJ2-7 | TRBD1 | TRBV7-2 | many | TGTGCCAGCAGCTCCCGGGACAGAACTCAGTACTTC | CASSSRDRTQYF
TRBJ2-1 | NA | TRBV5-6 | few | TGTGCCAGCAGCCTAAGTGGTTGGCAGTTCTTC | CASSLSGWQFF
TRBJ2-2 | NA | TRBV5-6 | few | TGTGCCAGCAGCTTGGTTTCCGGGGAGCTGTTTTTT | CASSLVSGELFF